This T cell receptor (beta chain) was sequenced in a study of T cells in localized non-small cell lung cancer. Points from the study as a whole: Appearance in adjacent lung was seen for a median about 60 of the top 100 tumor clones.

Generated by immunoSEQ multiplex PCR, the TCRdb table keeps only in-frame clones and is missing some. The sample records 20,000 or so clones, around 83% being singletons. Note on this clone: Its antigen is not known.

This CDR3 comprises 14 residues. V shed 3 bases, J shed 2 bases, and the junction held 4 bases outside the gene matches. Germline lookup yields CDR1 SGHRS and CDR2 YFSETQ. The J gene is TRBJ1-2, the V gene TRBV5-1, with 7 bases matching TRBD1. The receptor was derived from a man aged 35-75 years with stage I lung adenocarcinoma. This specimen consisted of peripheral blood, obtained before any cancer treatment. The CDR3 DNA reads TGCGCCAGCAGCTCTCCGGGACAGAACTATGGCTACACCTTC. This codes for CASSSPGQNYGYTF.